The rows below give T cell receptor beta chains drawn from one sample of a study of blood T cells in healthy people across ages. Via MiXCR, TCRdb re-called the 5' RACE reads, giving one row per CDR3 protein. This table has fewer than 800,000 distinct CDR3 sequences, roughly 50% appearing once. Sequenced sample: blood. The receptors shown here come from a woman aged 55-70 years in good health. Each CDR3 is given with its conserved first and last residue. Fields, in order: clone size, J gene, V gene, D gene, CDR3 protein, CDR3 DNA. A D gene is named only where the DNA matches it firmly. A row's size may be missing; if present it is once, few, many or a size class.

clone_size: once; j_call: TRBJ2-3; v_call: TRBV5-1; d_call: TRBD2; cdr3_aa: CASSFRFGLAVTDTQYF; cdr3_nt: TGCGCCAGCAGCTTTCGCTTTGGACTAGCGGTCACAGATACGCAGTATTTT
clone_size: few; j_call: TRBJ2-5; v_call: TRBV11-1; d_call: .; cdr3_aa: CASSGQSRETQYF; cdr3_nt: TGTGCCAGCAGCGGACAGAGTCGAGAGACCCAGTACTTC
clone_size: .; j_call: TRBJ2-1; v_call: TRBV15; d_call: TRBD2; cdr3_aa: CATTTFKLAGGAFEQFF; cdr3_nt: TGTGCCACCACTACATTTAAATTGGCGGGAGGGGCCTTTGAGCAGTTCTTC
clone_size: once; j_call: TRBJ2-6; v_call: TRBV5-1; d_call: .; cdr3_aa: CASSLYGWGNSGANVLTF; cdr3_nt: TGCGCCAGCAGCTTGTACGGATGGGGAAACTCTGGGGCCAACGTCCTGACTTTC
clone_size: .; j_call: TRBJ2-7; v_call: TRBV29-1; d_call: .; cdr3_aa: CSVELRRNEQYF; cdr3_nt: TGCAGCGTTGAACTTCGGCGCAATGAGCAGTACTTC
clone_size: few; j_call: TRBJ1-2; v_call: TRBV5-1; d_call: TRBD1; cdr3_aa: CASSLQGDYYGYTF; cdr3_nt: TGCGCCAGCAGCTTGCAGGGGGATTACTATGGCTACACCTTC
clone_size: .; j_call: TRBJ2-3; v_call: TRBV6-2/TRBV6-3; d_call: TRBD2; cdr3_aa: CASSYPEKQTTSLLTDTQYF; cdr3_nt: TGTGCCAGCAGTTACCCCGAGAAACAAACGACTAGCCTTCTTACAGATACGCAGTATTTT
clone_size: .; j_call: TRBJ2-5; v_call: TRBV7-2; d_call: .; cdr3_aa: CASSPSLVAGQYF; cdr3_nt: TGTGCCAGCAGCCCGTCCCTCGTCGCCGGGCAGTACTTC
clone_size: .; j_call: TRBJ2-7; v_call: TRBV4-2; d_call: TRBD1; cdr3_aa: CASSFPAGTGYYEQYF; cdr3_nt: TGTGCCAGCAGCTTTCCGGCCGGGACAGGGTATTACGAGCAGTACTTC
clone_size: .; j_call: TRBJ2-3; v_call: TRBV12-3/TRBV12-4; d_call: .; cdr3_aa: CASRKFMGGTDTQYF; cdr3_nt: TGTGCCAGCAGGAAATTCATGGGTGGCACAGATACGCAGTATTTT
clone_size: .; j_call: TRBJ2-7; v_call: TRBV10-3; d_call: .; cdr3_aa: CAIGRTDYERYF; cdr3_nt: TGTGCCATCGGAAGAACGGATTACGAGCGGTACTTC
clone_size: .; j_call: TRBJ1-1; v_call: TRBV12-3/TRBV12-4; d_call: .; cdr3_aa: CASSFGEETFF; cdr3_nt: TGTGCCAGCAGTTTCGGCGAGGAAACTTTCTTT
clone_size: .; j_call: TRBJ2-3; v_call: TRBV4-1; d_call: .; cdr3_aa: CASSQSDRQGPNGGDTQYF; cdr3_nt: TGCGCCAGCAGCCAAAGCGACCGCCAGGGACCAAACGGGGGAGATACGCAGTATTTT